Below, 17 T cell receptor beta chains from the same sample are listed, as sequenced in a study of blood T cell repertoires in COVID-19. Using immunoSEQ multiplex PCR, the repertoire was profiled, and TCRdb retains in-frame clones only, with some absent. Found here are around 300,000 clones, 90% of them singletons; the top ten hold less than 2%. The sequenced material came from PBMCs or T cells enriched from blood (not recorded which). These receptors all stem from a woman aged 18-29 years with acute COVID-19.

The CDR3 bases are TGCGCCAGCAGTCGGACTAGCGGAGACGTCTACGAGCAGTACTTC. Its protein is CASSRTSGDVYEQYF. The rearrangement links TRBV5-1 to TRBJ2-7; 10 nucleotides agree with TRBD2. After removal of 5 bases from V and 3 bases from J, the junction contained 8 bases not matched to a gene. This CDR3 is 15 amino acids long. CDR1 and CDR2 (germline): SGHRS, YFSETQ.

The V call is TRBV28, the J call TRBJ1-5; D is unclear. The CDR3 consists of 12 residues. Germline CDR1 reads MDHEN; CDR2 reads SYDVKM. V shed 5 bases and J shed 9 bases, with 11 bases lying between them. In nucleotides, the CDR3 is TGTGCCAGCAGTCCCAAGCACCGGCCCCAGCATTTT. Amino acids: CASSPKHRPQHF. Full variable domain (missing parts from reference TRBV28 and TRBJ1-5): DVKVTQSSRYLVKRTGEKVFLECVQDMDHENMFWYRQDPGLGLRLIYFSYDVKMKEKGDIPEGYSVSREKKERFSLILESASTNQTSMYLCASSPKHRPQHFGDGTRLSIL.

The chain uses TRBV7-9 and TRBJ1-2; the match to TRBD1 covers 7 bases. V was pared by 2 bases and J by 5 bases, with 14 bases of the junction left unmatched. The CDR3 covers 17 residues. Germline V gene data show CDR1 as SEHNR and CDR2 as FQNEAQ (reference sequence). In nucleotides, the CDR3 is TGTGCCAGCAGCTTACGGGCAGGGGGTGTTCCGCTATATGGCTACACCTTC. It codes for CASSLRAGGVPLYGYTF.

CDR3 in DNA: TGTGCCAGCAGTCAAAACAGGGGGCGGGATTCACCCCTCCACTTT. Amino acids: CASSQNRGRDSPLHF. The genes are TRBV28 and TRBJ1-6, with 9 bases identical to TRBD1. The V segment lost 5 bases and the J segment 8 bases; nucleotides outside the gene matches: 7. The CDR3 consists of 15 residues. The germline CDR1 and CDR2 sequences are MDHEN and SYDVKM.

The CDR3 DNA sequence: TGTGCCAGCAGCCACAGGAGGTCCACAGATACGCAGTATTTT. Protein sequence: CASSHRRSTDTQYF. The chain combines TRBV3-1 (or the pseudogene TRBV3-2) with TRBJ2-3; D possibly corresponds to TRBD2 (5 bases). Per the germline V gene, CDR1 is LGHDT and CDR2 is YNNKEL (reference sequence). This CDR3 contains 14 residues. Trimming stripped 3 bases from V and 2 bases from J, with 9 bases between.

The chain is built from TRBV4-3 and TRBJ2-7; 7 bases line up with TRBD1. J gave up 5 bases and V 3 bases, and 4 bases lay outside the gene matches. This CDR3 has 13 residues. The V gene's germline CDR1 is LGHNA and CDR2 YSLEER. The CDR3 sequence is CASSQETGDEQYF. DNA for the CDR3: TGCGCCAGCAGCCAGGAAACAGGGGACGAGCAGTACTTC.

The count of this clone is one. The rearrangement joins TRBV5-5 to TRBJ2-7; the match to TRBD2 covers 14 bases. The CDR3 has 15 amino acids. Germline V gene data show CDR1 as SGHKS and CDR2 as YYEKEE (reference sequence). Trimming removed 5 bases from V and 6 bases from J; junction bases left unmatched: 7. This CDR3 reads CASRLGLAGVFEQYF. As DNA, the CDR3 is TGTGCCAGCAGGCTGGGACTAGCGGGAGTGTTCGAGCAGTACTTC.

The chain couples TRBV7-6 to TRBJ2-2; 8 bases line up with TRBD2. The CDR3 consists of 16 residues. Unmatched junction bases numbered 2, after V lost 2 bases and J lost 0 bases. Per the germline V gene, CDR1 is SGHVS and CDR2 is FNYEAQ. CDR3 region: CASSLFGGANTGELFF. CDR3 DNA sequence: TGTGCCAGCAGCTTATTCGGGGGGGCGAACACCGGGGAGCTGTTTTTT.

CDR3 nucleotide sequence: TGCAGTGCTAGTGAGGCGCTAGCGGGAGGGTTCTACGAGCAGTACTTC. Amino acid sequence: CSASEALAGGFYEQYF. The J gene is TRBJ2-7, the V gene TRBV20-1, with TRBD2 matching 12 bases. V lost 3 bases, J lost 3 bases, and 9 bases stayed unmatched. Per the germline V gene, CDR1 is DFQATT and CDR2 is SNEGSKA (reference sequence). CDR3 size: 16 residues.

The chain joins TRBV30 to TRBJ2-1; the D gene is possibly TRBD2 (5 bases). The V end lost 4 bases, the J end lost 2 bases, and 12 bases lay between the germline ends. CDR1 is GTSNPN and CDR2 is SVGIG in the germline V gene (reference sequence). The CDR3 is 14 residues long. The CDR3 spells CAWNALGAYNEQFF. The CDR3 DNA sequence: TGTGCCTGGAACGCACTCGGGGCCTACAATGAGCAGTTCTTC.

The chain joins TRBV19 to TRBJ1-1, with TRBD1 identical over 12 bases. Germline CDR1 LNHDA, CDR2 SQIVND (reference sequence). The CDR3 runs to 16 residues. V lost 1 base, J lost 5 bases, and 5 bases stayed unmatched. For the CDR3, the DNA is TGTGCCAGTAGTATAGCGTTGGGACAGGGGGCTACTGAAGCTTTCTTT. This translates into CASSIALGQGATEAFF.

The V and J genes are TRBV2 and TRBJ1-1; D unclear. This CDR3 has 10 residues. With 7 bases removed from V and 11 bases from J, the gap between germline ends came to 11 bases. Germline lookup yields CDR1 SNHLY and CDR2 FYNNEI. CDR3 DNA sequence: TGTGCCAGCATAGCATCCGAGGCTTTCTTT. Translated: CASIASEAFF.

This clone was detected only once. For the CDR3, the DNA is TGTGCCAGCAGTTACTCATGGGGAGGGGGAACTGAAGCTTTCTTT. Protein product: CASSYSWGGGTEAFF. V gene TRBV6-2 or TRBV6-3 combines with J gene TRBJ1-1; D is possibly TRBD1 (6 bases). CDR3 size: 15 residues. Trimming took 0 bases from V and 5 from J, leaving 13 bases between them. Per germline, CDR1 MNHEY and CDR2 SVGEGT.

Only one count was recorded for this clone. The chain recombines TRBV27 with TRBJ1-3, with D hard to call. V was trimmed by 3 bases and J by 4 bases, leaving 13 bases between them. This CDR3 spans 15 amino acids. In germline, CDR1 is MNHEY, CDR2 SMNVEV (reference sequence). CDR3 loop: CASSFRGGAGNTIYF. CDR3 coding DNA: TGTGCCAGCAGTTTCCGAGGTGGTGCGGGAAACACCATATATTTT.

The CDR3 loop reads CASSRPGEGSWNTEAFF. In DNA form, the CDR3 reads TGTGCCAGCAGCCGCCCCGGGGAGGGCAGCTGGAACACTGAAGCTTTCTTT. The rearrangement uses TRBV28 and TRBJ1-1; the D is unclear. V lost 6 bases, J lost 1 base, and 21 bases lay in between. The CDR3 loop spans 17 amino acids. Germline V gives CDR1 MDHEN, CDR2 SYDVKM.

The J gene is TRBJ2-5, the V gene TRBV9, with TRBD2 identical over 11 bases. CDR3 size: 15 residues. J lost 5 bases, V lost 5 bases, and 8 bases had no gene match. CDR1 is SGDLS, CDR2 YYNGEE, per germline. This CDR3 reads CASSPLAGGDETQYF. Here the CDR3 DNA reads TGTGCCAGCAGTCCCTTAGCGGGAGGGGATGAGACCCAGTACTTC.

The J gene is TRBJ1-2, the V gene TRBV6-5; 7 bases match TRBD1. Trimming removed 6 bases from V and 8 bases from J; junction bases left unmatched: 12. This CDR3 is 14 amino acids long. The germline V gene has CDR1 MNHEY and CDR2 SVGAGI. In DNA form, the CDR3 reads TGTGCCAGCAGACGACCGGGACAGAGATGGGGCTACACCTTC. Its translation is CASRRPGQRWGYTF.